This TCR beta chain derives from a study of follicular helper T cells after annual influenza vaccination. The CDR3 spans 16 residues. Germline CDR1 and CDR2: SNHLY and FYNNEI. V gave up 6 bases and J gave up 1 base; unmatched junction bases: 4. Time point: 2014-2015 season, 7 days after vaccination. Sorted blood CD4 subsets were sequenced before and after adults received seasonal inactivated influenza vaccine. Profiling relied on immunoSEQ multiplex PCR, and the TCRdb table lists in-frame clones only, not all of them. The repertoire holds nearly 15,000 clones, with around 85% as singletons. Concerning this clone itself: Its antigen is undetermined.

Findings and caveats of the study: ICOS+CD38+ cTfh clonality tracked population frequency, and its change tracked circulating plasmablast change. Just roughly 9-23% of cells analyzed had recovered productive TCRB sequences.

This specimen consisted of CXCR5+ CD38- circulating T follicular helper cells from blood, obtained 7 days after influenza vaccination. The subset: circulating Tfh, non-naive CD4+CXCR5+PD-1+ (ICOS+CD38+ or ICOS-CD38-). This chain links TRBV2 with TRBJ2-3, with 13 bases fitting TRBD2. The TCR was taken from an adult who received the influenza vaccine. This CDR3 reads CASSRTSGSGTDTQYF. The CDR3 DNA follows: TGTGCCAGCAGCCGGACTAGCGGGAGCGGCACAGATACGCAGTATTTT.